This TCR beta chain emerged from a study of early T cells in non-severe SARS-CoV-2 infection. This clonotype was detected a few times. TCRdb reprocessed the 5' RACE reads with MiXCR, giving one entry per CDR3 protein. The profile covers approximately 37,000 distinct CDR3 sequences, with 7.9% appearing a single time and 12% taken by the ten largest. Germline V gene data show CDR1 as SQVTM and CDR2 as ANQGSEA. This CDR3 region has 14 residues. With V trimmed by 4 bases and J by 5 bases, 9 bases remained unmatched. The specimen was whole blood, collected at baseline. This chain uses TRBV29-1 with TRBJ2-5, with TRBD2 identical over 8 bases. This sequence was found in an adult who was a healthcare worker with PCR-confirmed SARS-CoV-2 infection or an uninfected control (not recorded which). CDR3 region: CSVALVLAVETQYF. CDR3 DNA sequence: TGCAGCGTTGCTCTTGTACTAGCGGTTGAGACCCAGTACTTC.